The rows below give T cell receptor beta chains drawn from one sample of a study of CXCR3-negative and CXCR3-positive naive CD8 T cells. TCRdb reprocessed the 5' RACE reads; each CDR3 protein has one entry and no DNA is given. The sample has about 110,000 distinct CDR3 sequences. The sequencing sample was made of naive CXCR3+ CD8+ T cells from blood. The receptor set was obtained from a human donor in good health. Some clones in this sample may be carry-over from other donors' samples. Both conserved end residues are part of each CDR3.

J gene: TRBJ1-1
V gene: TRBV25-1
CDR3 protein: CASKLGTLTEAFF

J gene: TRBJ2-1
V gene: TRBV7-9
CDR3 protein: CASSLDLVGQFF

J gene: TRBJ2-1
V gene: TRBV6-5
CDR3 protein: CASSFDSLSYNEQFF

J gene: TRBJ2-3
V gene: TRBV7-9
CDR3 protein: CASNPGQDFTDTQYF

J gene: TRBJ2-7
V gene: TRBV7-9
CDR3 protein: CASSLGLARNSYEQYF

J gene: TRBJ1-5
V gene: TRBV7-9
CDR3 protein: CASSAQGAGQPQHF

J gene: TRBJ1-2
V gene: TRBV21-1
CDR3 protein: CASSYPQRTALLYGYTF

J gene: TRBJ1-1
V gene: TRBV19
CDR3 protein: CASSRLQGLMNTEAFF

J gene: TRBJ2-1
V gene: TRBV11-2
CDR3 protein: CASSRGDLSYNEQFF

J gene: TRBJ2-7
V gene: TRBV29-1
CDR3 protein: CSVVTVTYEQYF

J gene: TRBJ2-7
V gene: TRBV12-3/TRBV12-4
CDR3 protein: CASSFGSYGQYF

J gene: TRBJ2-5
V gene: TRBV29-1
CDR3 protein: CSVDGGPGGEYQETQYF

J gene: TRBJ2-7
V gene: TRBV7-2
CDR3 protein: CASSLEDSLWYEQYF

J gene: TRBJ2-3
V gene: TRBV5-1
CDR3 protein: CASSLEDSTDTQYF

J gene: TRBJ2-1
V gene: TRBV27
CDR3 protein: CASSFSIGGFNEQFF

J gene: TRBJ2-1
V gene: TRBV12-3/TRBV12-4
CDR3 protein: CASSRTEYNERFF

J gene: TRBJ2-7
V gene: TRBV13
CDR3 protein: CASSSGGHEQYF